This T cell receptor beta chain was sequenced during a study of T cells in Graves' hyperthyroidism and ophthalmopathy. Out of roughly 9.1 ml of fresh peripheral blood came the PBMCs. The TCR beta CDR3 regions underwent amplification using RNA transcripts as the source. During a first-round RT-PCR of the TCR CDR3, the HTBI primer set was used. TCRdb reprocessed the multiplex PCR reads via MiXCR and lists one record per CDR3 protein. Of about 480,000 distinct CDR3 sequences in the sample, about 15% are singletons; the top ten hold 17%. This clonotype was detected only a few times. The sequenced material came from blood. The origin of this receptor is a woman aged 18-29 years with Graves' hyperthyroidism.

The CDR3 spells CASSAHNEQFF. The CDR3 coding sequence is TGCGCCAGCAGCGCACACAATGAGCAGTTCTTC. J is TRBJ2-1 and V is TRBV5-1; D unclear. The germline CDR1 and CDR2 sequences are SGHRS and YFSETQ. This CDR3 region has 11 residues. Trimming left V 4 bases short and J 5 bases short, with 4 bases between.